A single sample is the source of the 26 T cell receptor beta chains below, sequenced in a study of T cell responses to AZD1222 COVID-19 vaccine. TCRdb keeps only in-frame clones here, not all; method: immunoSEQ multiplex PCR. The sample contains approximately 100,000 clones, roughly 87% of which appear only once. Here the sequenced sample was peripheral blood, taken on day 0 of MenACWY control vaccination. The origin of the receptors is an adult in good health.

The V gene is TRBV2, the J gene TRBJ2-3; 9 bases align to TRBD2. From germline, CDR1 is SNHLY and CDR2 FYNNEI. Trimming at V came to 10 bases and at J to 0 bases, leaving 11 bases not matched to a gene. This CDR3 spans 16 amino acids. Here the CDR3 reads CANAPTSGSSTDTQYF. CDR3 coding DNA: TGTGCCAACGCCCCTACTAGCGGGTCTAGCACAGATACGCAGTATTTT.

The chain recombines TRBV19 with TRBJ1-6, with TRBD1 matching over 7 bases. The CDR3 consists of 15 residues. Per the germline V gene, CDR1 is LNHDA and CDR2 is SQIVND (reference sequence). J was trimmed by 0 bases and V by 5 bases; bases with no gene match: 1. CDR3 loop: CASSRDSSYNSPLHF. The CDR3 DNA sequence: TGTGCCAGTAGTCGGGACAGCTCCTATAATTCACCCCTCCACTTT.

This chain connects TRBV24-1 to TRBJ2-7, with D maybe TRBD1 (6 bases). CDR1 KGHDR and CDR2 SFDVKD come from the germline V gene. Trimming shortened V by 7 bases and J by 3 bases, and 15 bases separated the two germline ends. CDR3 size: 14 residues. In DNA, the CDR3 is TGTGCCACCAGAGACGGGACAAATGTCTACGAGCAGTACTTC. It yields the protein CATRDGTNVYEQYF.

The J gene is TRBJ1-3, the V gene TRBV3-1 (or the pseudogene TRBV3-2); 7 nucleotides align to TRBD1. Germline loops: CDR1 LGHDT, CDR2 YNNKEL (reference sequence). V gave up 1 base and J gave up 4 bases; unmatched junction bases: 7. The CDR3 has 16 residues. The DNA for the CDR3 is TGTGCCAGCAGCCAAGTGAACAGGGGTGAAGGAAACACCATATATTTT. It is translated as CASSQVNRGEGNTIYF.

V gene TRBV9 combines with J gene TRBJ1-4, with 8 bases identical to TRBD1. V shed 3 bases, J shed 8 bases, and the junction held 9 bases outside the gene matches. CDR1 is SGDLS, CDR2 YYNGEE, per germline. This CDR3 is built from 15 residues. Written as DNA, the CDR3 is TGTGCCAGCAGCGCTCAGGGGGCGGATTGGGAAAAACTGTTTTTT. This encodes CASSAQGADWEKLFF.

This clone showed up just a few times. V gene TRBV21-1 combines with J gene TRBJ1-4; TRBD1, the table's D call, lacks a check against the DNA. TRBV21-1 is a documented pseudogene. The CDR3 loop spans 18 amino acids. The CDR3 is CASSKGGQHPATNEKLFF. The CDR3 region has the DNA TGTGCCAGCAGCAAGGGCGGACAGCACCCTGCAACTAATGAAAAACTGTTTTTT.

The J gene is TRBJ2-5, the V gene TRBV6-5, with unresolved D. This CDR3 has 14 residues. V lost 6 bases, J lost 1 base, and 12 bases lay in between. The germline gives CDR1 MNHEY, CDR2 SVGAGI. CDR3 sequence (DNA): TGTGCCAGCAGCCGAACCGGGTTCCAAGAGACCCAGTACTTC. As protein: CASSRTGFQETQYF.

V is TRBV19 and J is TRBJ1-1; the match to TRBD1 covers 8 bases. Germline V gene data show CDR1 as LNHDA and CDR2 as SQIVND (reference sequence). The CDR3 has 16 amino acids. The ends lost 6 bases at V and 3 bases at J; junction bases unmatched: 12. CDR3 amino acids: CASSARDRTEDTEAFF. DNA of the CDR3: TGTGCCAGTAGCGCCCGGGACAGGACAGAGGACACTGAAGCTTTCTTT.

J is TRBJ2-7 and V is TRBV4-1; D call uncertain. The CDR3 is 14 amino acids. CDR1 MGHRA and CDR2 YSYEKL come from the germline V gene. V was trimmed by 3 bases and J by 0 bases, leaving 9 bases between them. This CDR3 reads CASSHPGSSYEQYF. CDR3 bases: TGCGCCAGCAGCCACCCGGGTAGCTCCTACGAGCAGTACTTC.

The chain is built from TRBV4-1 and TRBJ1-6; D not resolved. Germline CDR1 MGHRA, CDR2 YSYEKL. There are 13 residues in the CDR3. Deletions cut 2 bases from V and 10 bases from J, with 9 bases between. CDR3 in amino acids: CASSQLILSPLHF. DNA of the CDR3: TGCGCCAGCAGCCAATTGATCCTCTCACCCCTCCACTTT.

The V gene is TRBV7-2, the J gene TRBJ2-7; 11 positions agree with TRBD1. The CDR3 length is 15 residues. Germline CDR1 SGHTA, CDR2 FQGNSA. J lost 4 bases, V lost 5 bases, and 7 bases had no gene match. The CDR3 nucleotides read TGTGCCAGCAGCCCCTGGACAGGGGGCGAATACGAGCAGTACTTC. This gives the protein CASSPWTGGEYEQYF.

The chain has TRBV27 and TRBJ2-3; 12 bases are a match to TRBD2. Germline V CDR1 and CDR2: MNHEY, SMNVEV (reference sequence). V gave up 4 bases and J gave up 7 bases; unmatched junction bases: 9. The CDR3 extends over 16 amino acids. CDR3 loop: CASSSLTSGSPNTQYF. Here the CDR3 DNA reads TGTGCCAGCAGTTCGCTGACTAGCGGGAGTCCAAATACGCAGTATTTT.

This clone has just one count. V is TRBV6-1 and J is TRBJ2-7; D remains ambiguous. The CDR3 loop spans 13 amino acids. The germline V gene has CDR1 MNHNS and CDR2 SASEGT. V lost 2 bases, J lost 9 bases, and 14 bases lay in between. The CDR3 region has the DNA TGTGCCAGCAGTGAAAGGGAAGGGTTTGGGCAGTACTTC. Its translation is CASSEREGFGQYF.

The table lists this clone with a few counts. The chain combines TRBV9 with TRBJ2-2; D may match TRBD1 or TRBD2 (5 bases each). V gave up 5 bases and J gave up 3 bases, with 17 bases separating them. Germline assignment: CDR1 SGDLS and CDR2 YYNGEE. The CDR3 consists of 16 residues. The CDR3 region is CASSGIGARDTGELFF. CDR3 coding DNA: TGTGCCAGCAGTGGTATCGGGGCCAGAGACACCGGGGAGCTGTTTTTT.

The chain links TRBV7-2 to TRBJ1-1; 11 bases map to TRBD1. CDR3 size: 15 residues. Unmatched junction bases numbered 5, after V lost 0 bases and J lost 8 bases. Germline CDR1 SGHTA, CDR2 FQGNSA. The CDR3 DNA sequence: TGTGCCAGCAGCTTAGCGGGACAGGGGGGAGAGGAAGCTTTCTTT. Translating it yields CASSLAGQGGEEAFF.

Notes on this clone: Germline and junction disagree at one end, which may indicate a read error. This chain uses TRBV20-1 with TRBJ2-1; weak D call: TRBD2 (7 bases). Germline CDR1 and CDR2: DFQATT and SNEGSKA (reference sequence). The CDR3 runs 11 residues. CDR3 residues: CSAPRRGGPLF. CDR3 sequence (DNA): TGCAGTGCTCCCCGGAGGGGGGGCCCTCTCTTC.

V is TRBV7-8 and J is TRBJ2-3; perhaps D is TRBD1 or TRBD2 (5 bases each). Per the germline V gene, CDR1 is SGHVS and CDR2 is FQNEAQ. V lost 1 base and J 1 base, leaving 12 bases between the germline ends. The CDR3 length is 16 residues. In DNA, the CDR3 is TGTGCCAGCAGCTTAGTCAGGGACGGTGGCACAGATACGCAGTATTTT. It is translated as CASSLVRDGGTDTQYF.

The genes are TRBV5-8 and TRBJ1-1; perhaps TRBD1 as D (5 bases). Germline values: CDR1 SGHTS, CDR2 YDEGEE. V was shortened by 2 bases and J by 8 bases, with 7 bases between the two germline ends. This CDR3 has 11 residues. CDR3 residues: CASSFPGEAFF. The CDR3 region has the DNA TGTGCCAGCAGCTTCCCAGGGGAAGCTTTCTTT.

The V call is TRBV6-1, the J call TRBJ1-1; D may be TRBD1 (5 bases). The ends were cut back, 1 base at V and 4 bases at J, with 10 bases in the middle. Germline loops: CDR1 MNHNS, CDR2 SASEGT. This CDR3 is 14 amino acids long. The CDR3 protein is CASSEVWGITEAFF. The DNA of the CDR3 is TGTGCCAGCAGTGAAGTATGGGGGATCACTGAAGCTTTCTTT.

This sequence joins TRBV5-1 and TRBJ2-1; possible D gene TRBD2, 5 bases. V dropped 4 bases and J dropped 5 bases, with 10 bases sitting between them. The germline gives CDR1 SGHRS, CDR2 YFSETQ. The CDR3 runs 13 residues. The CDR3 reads CASSNTRDNEQFF. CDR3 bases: TGCGCCAGCAGCAATACTAGGGACAATGAGCAGTTCTTC.

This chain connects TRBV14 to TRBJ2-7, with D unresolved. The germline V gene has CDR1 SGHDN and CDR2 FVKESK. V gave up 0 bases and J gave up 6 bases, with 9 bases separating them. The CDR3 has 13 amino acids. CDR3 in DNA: TGTGCCAGCAGCCAAGAGATAAGGGCCGAGCAGTACTTC. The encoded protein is CASSQEIRAEQYF.

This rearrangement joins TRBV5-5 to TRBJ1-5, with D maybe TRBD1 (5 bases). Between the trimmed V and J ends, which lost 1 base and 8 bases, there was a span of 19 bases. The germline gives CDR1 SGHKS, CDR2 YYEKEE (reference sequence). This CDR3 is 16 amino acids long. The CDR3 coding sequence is TGTGCCAGCAGCTTGACCCCGCTTCAGGGCCAGGAGCCCCAGCATTTT. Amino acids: CASSLTPLQGQEPQHF. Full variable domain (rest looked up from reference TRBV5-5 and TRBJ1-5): DAGVTQSPTHLIKTRGQQVTLRCSPISGHKSVSWYQQVLGQGPQFIFQYYEKEERGRGNFPDRFSARQFPNYSSELNVNALLLGDSALYLCASSLTPLQGQEPQHFGDGTRLSIL.

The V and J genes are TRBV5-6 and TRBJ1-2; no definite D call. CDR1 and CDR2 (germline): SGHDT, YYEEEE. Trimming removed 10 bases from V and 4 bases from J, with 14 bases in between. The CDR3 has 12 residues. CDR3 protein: CASEGLSYGYTF. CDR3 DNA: TGTGCCTCAGAGGGTTTGAGCTATGGCTACACCTTC. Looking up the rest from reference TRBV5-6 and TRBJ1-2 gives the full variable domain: DAGVTQSPTHLIKTRGQQVTLRCSPKSGHDTVSWYQQALGQGPQFIFQYYEEEERQRGNFPDRFSGHQFPNYSSELNVNALLLGDSALYLCASEGLSYGYTFGSGTRLTVV.

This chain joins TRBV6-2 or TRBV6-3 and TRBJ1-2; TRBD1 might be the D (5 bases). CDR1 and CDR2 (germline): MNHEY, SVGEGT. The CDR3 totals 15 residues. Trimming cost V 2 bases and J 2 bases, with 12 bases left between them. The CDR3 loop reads CASSYAGAINYGYTF. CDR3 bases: TGTGCCAGCAGTTACGCCGGGGCGATCAACTATGGCTACACCTTC.

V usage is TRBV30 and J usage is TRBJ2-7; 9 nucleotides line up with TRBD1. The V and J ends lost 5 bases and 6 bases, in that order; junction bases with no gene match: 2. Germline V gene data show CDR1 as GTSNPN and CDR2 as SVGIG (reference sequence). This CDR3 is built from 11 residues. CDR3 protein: CAWGTGFEQYF. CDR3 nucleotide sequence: TGTGCCTGGGGGACAGGGTTCGAGCAGTACTTC. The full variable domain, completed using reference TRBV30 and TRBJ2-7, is SQTIHQWPATLVQPVGSPLSLECTVEGTSNPNLYWYRQAAGRGLQLLFYSVGIGQISSEVPQNLSASRPQDRQFILSSKKLLLSDSGFYLCAWGTGFEQYFGPGTRLTVT.

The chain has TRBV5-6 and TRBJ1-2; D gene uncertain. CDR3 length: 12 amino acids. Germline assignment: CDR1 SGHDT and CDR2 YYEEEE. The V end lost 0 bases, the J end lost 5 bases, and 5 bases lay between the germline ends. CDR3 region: CASSLGGYGYTF. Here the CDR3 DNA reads TGTGCCAGCAGCTTGGGAGGGTATGGCTACACCTTC.